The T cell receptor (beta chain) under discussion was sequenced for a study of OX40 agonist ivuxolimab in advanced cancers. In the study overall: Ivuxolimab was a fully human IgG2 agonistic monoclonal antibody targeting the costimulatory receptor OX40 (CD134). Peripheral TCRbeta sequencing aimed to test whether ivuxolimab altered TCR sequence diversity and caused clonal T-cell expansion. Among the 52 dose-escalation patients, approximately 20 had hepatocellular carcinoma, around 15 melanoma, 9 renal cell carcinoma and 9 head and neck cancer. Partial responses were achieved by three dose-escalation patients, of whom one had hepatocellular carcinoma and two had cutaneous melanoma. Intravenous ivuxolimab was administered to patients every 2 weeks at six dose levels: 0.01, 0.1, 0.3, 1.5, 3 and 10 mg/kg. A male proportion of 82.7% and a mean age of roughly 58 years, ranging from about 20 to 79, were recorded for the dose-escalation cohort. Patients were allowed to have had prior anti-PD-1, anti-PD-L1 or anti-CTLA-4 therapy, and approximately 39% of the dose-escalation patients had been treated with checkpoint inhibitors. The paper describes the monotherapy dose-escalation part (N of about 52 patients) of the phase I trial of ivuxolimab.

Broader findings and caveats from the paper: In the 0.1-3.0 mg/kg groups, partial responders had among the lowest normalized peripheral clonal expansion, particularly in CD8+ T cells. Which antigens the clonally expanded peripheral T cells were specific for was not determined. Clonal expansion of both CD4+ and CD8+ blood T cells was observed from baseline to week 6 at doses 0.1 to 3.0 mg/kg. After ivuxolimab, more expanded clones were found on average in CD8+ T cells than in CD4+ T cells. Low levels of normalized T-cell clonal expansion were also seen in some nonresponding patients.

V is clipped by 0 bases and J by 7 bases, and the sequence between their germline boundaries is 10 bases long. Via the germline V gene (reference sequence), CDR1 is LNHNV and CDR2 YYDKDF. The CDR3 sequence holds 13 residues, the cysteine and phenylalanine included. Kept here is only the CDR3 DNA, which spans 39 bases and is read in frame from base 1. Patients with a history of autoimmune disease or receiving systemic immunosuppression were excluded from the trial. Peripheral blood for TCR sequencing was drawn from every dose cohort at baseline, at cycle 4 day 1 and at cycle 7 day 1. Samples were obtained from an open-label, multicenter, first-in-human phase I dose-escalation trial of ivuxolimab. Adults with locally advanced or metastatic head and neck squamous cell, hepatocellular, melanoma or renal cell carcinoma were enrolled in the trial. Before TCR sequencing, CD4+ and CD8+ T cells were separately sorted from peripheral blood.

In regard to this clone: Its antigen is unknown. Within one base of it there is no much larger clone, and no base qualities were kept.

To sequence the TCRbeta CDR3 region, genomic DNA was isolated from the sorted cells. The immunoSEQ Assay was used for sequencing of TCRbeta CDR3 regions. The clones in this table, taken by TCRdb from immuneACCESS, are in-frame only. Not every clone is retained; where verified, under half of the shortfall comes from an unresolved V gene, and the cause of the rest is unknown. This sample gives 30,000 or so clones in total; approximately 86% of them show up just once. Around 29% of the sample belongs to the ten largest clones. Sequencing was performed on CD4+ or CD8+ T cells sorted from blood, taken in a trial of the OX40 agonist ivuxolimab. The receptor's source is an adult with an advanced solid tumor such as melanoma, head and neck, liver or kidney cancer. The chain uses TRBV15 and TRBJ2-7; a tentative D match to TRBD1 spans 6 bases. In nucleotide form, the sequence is TGTGCCACCAGCAGAGATAGAGGGACAGAGCAGTACTTC. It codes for CATSRDRGTEQYF.